These T cell receptor beta chains were read from a single sample in a study of OX40 agonist ivuxolimab in advanced cancers. The data were produced by immunoSEQ multiplex PCR, yet TCRdb's version contains in-frame clones alone and is incomplete. This repertoire shows roughly 110,000 clones, approximately 90% found once; its top ten account for roughly 1.1%. Sample: CD4+ or CD8+ T cells sorted from blood, taken in a trial of the OX40 agonist ivuxolimab. Source of these receptors: an adult with an advanced solid tumor such as melanoma, head and neck, liver or kidney cancer. Both conserved end residues are part of each CDR3. Fields, in order: V gene, J gene, clone size, D gene, CDR3 DNA, CDR3 protein. The D gene is left open where the match is weak. Clone size appears in some rows only: once, few, many, or a class for an expanded clone.

V: TRBV9
J: TRBJ2-6
size: -
D: -
DNA: TGTGCCAGCAGCGTATCAACAGGGCCCTCTGGGGCCAACGTCCTGACTTTC
CDR3: CASSVSTGPSGANVLTF

V: TRBV19
J: TRBJ1-1
size: -
D: -
DNA: TGTGCCAGTAGCCCCGGCCGGACTGAAGCTTTCTTT
CDR3: CASSPGRTEAFF

V: TRBV28
J: TRBJ2-1
size: once
D: -
DNA: TGTGCCAGCAGTCGCCAGCGGAGCTCCTACAATGAGCAGTTCTTC
CDR3: CASSRQRSSYNEQFF

V: TRBV6-5
J: TRBJ2-7
size: -
D: -
DNA: TGTGCCAGCAGTTACTCGTCTATAGGGGCCTACGAGCAGTACTTC
CDR3: CASSYSSIGAYEQYF

V: TRBV28
J: TRBJ1-3
size: -
D: TRBD1
DNA: TGTGCCAGCAGTTTAAGGGGAGGGACAGGGGGCTTACAATCTGGAAACACCATATATTTT
CDR3: CASSLRGGTGGLQSGNTIYF

V: TRBV7-9
J: TRBJ2-7
size: once
D: -
DNA: TGTGCCAGCAGCTTTACAGGGGGGGACGAGCAGTACTTC
CDR3: CASSFTGGDEQYF

V: TRBV28
J: TRBJ2-5
size: once
D: -
DNA: TGTGCCAGCAGTTTCCCTAAGACAGGACAGGAGACCCAGTACTTC
CDR3: CASSFPKTGQETQYF

V: TRBV5-4
J: TRBJ2-5
size: once
D: TRBD2
DNA: TGTGCCAGCAGCCACCTGGGAGGGGCGGGAGAGACCCAGTACTTC
CDR3: CASSHLGGAGETQYF

V: TRBV14
J: TRBJ2-2
size: once
D: -
DNA: TGTGCCAGCAGCCAAGCCTCTTTAGTAAACACCGGGGAGCTGTTTTTT
CDR3: CASSQASLVNTGELFF

V: TRBV30
J: TRBJ1-5
size: -
D: -
DNA: TGTGCCTGGAGTGTACGGGGTCCGGCAAATCAGCCCCAGCATTTT
CDR3: CAWSVRGPANQPQHF

V: TRBV28
J: TRBJ1-3
size: -
D: TRBD1
DNA: TGTGCCAGCAGTCCCCCCAGCAGGGGGCAAAACACCATATATTTT
CDR3: CASSPPSRGQNTIYF

V: TRBV4-2
J: TRBJ2-1
size: -
D: -
DNA: TGTGCCAGCAGCCAAGAAAGTCGGATTTCCTACAATGAGCAGTTCTTC
CDR3: CASSQESRISYNEQFF

V: TRBV4-3
J: TRBJ1-2
size: -
D: TRBD1
DNA: TGCGCCAGCAGCCAGCCGGGACAGGGGGCCGACGGCTACACCTTC
CDR3: CASSQPGQGADGYTF

V: TRBV6-1
J: TRBJ1-1
size: once
D: -
DNA: TGTGCCAGCAGTGAACAGGGAGGATCTGAAGCTTTCTTT
CDR3: CASSEQGGSEAFF

V: TRBV6-1
J: TRBJ2-6
size: -
D: -
DNA: TGTGCCAGCAGTGAACACCCAGGGTCTGGGGCCAACGTCCTGACTTTC
CDR3: CASSEHPGSGANVLTF

V: TRBV19
J: TRBJ1-1
size: -
D: -
DNA: TGTGCCAGTAGTTCCTACCAGGGGACTGAAGCTTTCTTT
CDR3: CASSSYQGTEAFF

V: TRBV2
J: TRBJ2-5
size: -
D: -
DNA: TGTGCCAGCAGATCAGTGGCGCGTGAGACCCAGTACTTC
CDR3: CASRSVARETQYF

V: TRBV5-1
J: TRBJ1-1
size: -
D: -
DNA: TGCGCCAGCAGCTTGCAGACATCGAACACTGAAGCTTTCTTT
CDR3: CASSLQTSNTEAFF

V: TRBV5-4
J: TRBJ1-2
size: -
D: -
DNA: TGTGCCAGCAGCTTTGGACAGATATATGGCTACACCTTC
CDR3: CASSFGQIYGYTF

V: TRBV6-4
J: TRBJ1-4
size: once
D: -
DNA: TGTGCCAGCAGTGAAACCGGGCGGCAAGAGAATGAAAAACTGTTTTTT
CDR3: CASSETGRQENEKLFF

V: TRBV2
J: TRBJ2-1
size: -
D: TRBD2
DNA: TGTGCCAGCAGGGACCACGGGACTAGCGGGACCTATGAGCAGTTCTTC
CDR3: CASRDHGTSGTYEQFF

V: TRBV9
J: TRBJ1-1
size: -
D: -
DNA: TGTGCCAGCAGCCCTCACCTCCGGGGTGGCGACACTGAAGCTTTCTTT
CDR3: CASSPHLRGGDTEAFF

V: TRBV28
J: TRBJ2-4
size: -
D: TRBD2
DNA: TGTGCCAGCAGCCCTACTAGCGGGAGGGCCAGAAACATTCAGTACTTC
CDR3: CASSPTSGRARNIQYF

V: TRBV30
J: TRBJ1-5
size: -
D: TRBD1
DNA: TGTGCCTGGGATGGACAGGGCAATCAGCCCCAGCATTTT
CDR3: CAWDGQGNQPQHF

V: TRBV2
J: TRBJ2-3
size: -
D: TRBD1
DNA: TGTGCCAGCAGTGAAAACCCGGACAGGGTTGGAAAAGATACGCAGTATTTT
CDR3: CASSENPDRVGKDTQYF

V: TRBV4-1
J: TRBJ2-5
size: -
D: -
DNA: TGCGCCAGCAGCCAAGGGTGTAAGACCCAGTACTTC
CDR3: CASSQGCKTQYF

V: TRBV5-1
J: TRBJ1-2
size: -
D: -
DNA: TGCGCCAGCAGCTTGTGGCCCTCAGGAGACCATGGCTACACCTTC
CDR3: CASSLWPSGDHGYTF